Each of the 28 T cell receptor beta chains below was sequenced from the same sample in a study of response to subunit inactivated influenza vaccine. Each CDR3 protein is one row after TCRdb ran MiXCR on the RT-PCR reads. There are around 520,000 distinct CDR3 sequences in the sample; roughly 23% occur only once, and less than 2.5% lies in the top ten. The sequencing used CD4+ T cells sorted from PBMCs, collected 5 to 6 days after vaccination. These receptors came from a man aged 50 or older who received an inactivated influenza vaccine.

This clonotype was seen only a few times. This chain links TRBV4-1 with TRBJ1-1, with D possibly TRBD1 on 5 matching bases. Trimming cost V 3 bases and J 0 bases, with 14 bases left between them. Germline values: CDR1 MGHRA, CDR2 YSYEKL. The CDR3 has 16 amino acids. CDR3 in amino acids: CASSHRRGELNTEAFF. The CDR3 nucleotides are TGCGCCAGCAGCCACCGAAGGGGCGAGCTGAACACTGAAGCTTTCTTT.

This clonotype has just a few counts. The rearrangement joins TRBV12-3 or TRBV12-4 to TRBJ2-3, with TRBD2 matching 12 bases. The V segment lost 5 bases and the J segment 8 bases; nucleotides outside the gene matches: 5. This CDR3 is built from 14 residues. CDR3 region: CASSTTSGRGTQYF. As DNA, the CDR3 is TGTGCCAGCAGTACGACTAGCGGGAGAGGTACGCAGTATTTT.

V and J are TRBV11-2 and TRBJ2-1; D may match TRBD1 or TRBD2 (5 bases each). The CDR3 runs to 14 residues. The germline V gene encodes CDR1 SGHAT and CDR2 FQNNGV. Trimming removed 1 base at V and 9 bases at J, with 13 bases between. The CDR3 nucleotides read TGTGCCAGCAGCTTAGTTAGCAGGGCGGGTGAGCAGTTCTTC. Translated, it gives CASSLVSRAGEQFF.

The CDR3, as DNA: TGCGCCAGCAGTCAATCGAGACCAACTAATGAAAAACTGTTTTTT. The encoded protein is CASSQSRPTNEKLFF. The chain couples TRBV23-1 to TRBJ1-4; D is unclear. TRBV23-1 is flagged as an ORF with uncertain function. The CDR3 is 15 amino acids. Trimming pared 0 bases from V and 0 bases from J, leaving 5 bases between.

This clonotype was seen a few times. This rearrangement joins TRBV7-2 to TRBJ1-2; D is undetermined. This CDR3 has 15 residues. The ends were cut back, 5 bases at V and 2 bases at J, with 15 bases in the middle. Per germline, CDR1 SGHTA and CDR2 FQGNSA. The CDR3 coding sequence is TGTGCCAGCAGCCCTACCCCCGGAAGCAACTATGGCTACACCTTC. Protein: CASSPTPGSNYGYTF.

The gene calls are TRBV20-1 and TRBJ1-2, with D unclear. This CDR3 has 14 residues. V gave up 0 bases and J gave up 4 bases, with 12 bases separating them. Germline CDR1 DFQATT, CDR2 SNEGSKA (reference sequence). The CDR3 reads CSARDSATPYGYTF. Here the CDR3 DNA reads TGCAGTGCTAGAGATTCGGCTACCCCCTATGGCTACACCTTC.

The CDR3 reads CASRSSGARTGELFF. The CDR3 region has the DNA TGTGCCAGCAGGTCTAGCGGGGCCCGCACCGGGGAGCTGTTTTTT. This sequence joins TRBV6-1 and TRBJ2-2, with 9 bases fitting TRBD2. Germline-derived CDR1 and CDR2 are MNHNS and SASEGT. The ends lost 6 bases at V and 4 bases at J; junction bases unmatched: 6. This CDR3 is built from 15 residues.

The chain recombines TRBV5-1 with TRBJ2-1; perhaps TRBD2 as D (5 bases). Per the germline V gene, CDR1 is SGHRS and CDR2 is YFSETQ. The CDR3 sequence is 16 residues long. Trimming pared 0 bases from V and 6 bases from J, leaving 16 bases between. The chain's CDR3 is CASSLAGSWEINEQFF. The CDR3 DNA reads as TGCGCCAGCAGCTTGGCCGGGTCGTGGGAGATCAATGAGCAGTTCTTC.

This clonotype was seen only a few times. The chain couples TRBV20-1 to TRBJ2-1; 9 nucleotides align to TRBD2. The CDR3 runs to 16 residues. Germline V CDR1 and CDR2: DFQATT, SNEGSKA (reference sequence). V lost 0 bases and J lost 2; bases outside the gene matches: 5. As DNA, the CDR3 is TGCAGTGCTAGAGACCCCGGCGGGAGGGCCTACAATGAGCAGTTCTTC. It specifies CSARDPGGRAYNEQFF.

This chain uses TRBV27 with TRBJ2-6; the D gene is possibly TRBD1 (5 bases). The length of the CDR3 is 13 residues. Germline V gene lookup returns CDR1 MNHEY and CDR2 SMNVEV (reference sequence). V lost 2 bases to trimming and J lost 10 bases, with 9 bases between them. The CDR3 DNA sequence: TGTGCCAGCAGTTTACAGGGTTCGAACGTCCTGACTTTC. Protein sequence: CASSLQGSNVLTF.

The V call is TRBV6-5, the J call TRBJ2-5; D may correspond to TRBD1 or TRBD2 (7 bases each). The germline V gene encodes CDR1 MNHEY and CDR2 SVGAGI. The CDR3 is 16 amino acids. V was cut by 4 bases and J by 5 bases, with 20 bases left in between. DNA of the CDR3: TGTGCCAGCAGTTGGGGACAGCCCACAGCGGGGGAGACCCAGTACTTC. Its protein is CASSWGQPTAGETQYF.

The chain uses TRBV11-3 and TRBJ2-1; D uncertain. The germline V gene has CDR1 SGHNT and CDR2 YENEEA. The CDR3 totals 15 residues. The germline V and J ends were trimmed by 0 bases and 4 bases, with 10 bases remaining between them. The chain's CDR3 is CASSLDGNSYNEQFF. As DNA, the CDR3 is TGTGCCAGCAGCTTAGATGGGAACAGTTACAATGAGCAGTTCTTC.

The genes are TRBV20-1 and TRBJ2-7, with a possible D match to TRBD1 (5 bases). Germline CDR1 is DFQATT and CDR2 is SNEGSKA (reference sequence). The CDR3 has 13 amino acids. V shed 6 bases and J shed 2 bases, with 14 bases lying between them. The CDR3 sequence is CSAARQPTYEQYF. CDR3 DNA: TGCAGTGCCGCCCGACAGCCTACCTACGAGCAGTACTTC.

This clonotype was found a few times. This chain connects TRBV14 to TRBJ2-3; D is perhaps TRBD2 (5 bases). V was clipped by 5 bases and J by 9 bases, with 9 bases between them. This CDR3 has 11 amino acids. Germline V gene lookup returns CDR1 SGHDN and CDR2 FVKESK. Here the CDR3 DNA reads TGTGCCAGCAGCGCGGGTCCGACGCAGTATTTT. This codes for CASSAGPTQYF.

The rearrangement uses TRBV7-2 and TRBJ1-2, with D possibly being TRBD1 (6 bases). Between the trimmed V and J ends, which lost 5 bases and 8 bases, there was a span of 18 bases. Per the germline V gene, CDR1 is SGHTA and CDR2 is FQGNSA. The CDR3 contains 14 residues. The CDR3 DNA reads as TGTGCCAGCAGCCCGGTGGGGGCAACGATGGGCTACACCTTC. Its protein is CASSPVGATMGYTF.

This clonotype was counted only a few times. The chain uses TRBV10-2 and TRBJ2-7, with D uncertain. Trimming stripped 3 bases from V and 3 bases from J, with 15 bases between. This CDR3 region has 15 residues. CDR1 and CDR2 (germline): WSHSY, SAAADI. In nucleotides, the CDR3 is TGCGCCAGCAGTGAAAGCAAAGGTGGCGGCTACGAGCAGTACTTC. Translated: CASSESKGGGYEQYF.

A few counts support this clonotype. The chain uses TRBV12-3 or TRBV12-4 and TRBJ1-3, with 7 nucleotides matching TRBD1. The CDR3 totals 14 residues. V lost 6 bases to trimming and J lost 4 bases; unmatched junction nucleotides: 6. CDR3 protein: CASSAQGYGNTIYF. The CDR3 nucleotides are TGTGCCAGCAGCGCACAGGGGTACGGAAACACCATATATTTT.

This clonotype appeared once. The DNA of the CDR3 is TGTGCCAGCAGCTTGACAGGGAAGGGCACCGGGGAGCTGTTTTTT. Translating gives CASSLTGKGTGELFF. J is TRBJ2-2 and V is TRBV7-2, with 7 bases that match TRBD1. Germline CDR1 is SGHTA and CDR2 is FQGNSA. There are 15 residues in the CDR3. Germline trimming cut 3 bases from V and 4 bases from J; bases unmatched to any gene: 5.

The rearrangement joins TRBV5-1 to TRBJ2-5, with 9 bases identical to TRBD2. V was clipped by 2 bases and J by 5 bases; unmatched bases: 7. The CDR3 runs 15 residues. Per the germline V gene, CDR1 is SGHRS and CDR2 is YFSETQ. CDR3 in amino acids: CASSFPSGAGETQYF. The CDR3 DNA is TGCGCCAGCAGCTTTCCTAGCGGGGCTGGGGAGACCCAGTACTTC.

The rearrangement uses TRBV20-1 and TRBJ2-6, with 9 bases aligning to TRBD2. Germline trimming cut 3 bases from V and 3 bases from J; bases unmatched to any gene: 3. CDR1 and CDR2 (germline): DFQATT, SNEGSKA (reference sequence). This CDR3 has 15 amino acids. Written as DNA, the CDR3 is TGCAGTGCTAGGGGACTAGCAGTTGGGGCCAACGTCCTGACTTTC. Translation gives CSARGLAVGANVLTF.

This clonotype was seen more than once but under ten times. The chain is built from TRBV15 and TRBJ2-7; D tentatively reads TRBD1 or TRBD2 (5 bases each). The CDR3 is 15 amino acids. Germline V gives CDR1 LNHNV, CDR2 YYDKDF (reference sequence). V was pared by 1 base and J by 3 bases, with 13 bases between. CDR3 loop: CATSRGGTGNYEQYF. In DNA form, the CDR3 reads TGTGCCACCAGCAGAGGAGGGACGGGCAACTACGAGCAGTACTTC.

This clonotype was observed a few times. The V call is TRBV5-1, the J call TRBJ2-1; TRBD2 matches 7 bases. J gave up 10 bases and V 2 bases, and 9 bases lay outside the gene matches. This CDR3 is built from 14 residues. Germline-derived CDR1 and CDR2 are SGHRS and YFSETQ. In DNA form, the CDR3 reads TGCGCCAGCAGCTTTGGGACTATCCTCACCGAGCAGTTCTTC. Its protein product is CASSFGTILTEQFF. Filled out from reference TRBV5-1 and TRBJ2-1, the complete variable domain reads KAGVTQTPRYLIKTRGQQVTLSCSPISGHRSVSWYQQTPGQGLQFLFEYFSETQRNKGNFPGRFSGRQFSNSRSEMNVSTLELGDSALYLCASSFGTILTEQFFGPGTRLTVL.

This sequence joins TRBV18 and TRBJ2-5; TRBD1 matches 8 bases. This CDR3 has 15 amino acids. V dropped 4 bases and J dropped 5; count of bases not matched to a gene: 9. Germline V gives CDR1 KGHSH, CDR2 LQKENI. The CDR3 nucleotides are TGTGCCAGCTCACACGGACAGGGAGGATCGGAGACCCAGTACTTC. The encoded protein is CASSHGQGGSETQYF.

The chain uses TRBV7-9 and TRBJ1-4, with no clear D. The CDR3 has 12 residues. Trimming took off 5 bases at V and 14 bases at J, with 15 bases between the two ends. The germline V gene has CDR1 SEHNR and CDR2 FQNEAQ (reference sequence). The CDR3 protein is CASSPRTSVLFF. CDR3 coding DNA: TGTGCCAGCAGCCCTCGGACTTCAGTTCTGTTTTTT.

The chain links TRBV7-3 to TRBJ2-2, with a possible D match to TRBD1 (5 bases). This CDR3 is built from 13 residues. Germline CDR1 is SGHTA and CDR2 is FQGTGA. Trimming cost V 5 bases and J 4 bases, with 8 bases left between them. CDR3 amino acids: CASSTGVTGELFF. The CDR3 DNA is TGTGCCAGCAGCACAGGAGTCACCGGGGAGCTGTTTTTT. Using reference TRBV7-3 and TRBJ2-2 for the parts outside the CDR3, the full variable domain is GAGVSQTPSNKVTEKGKYVELRCDPISGHTALYWYRQSLGQGPEFLIYFQGTGAADDSGLPNDRFFAVRPEGSVSTLKIQRTERGDSAVYLCASSTGVTGELFFGEGSRLTVL.

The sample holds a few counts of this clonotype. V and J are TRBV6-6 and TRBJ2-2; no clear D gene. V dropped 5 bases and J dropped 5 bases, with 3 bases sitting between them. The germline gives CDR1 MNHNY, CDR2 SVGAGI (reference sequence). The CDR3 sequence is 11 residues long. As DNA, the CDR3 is TGTGCCAGCAGTAAAACCGGGGAGCTGTTTTTT. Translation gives CASSKTGELFF.

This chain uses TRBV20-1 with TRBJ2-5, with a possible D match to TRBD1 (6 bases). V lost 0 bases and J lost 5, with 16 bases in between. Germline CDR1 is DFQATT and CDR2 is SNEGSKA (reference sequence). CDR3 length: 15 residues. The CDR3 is CSARDWDTWRETQYF. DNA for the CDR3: TGCAGTGCTAGAGATTGGGACACCTGGAGGGAGACCCAGTACTTC.

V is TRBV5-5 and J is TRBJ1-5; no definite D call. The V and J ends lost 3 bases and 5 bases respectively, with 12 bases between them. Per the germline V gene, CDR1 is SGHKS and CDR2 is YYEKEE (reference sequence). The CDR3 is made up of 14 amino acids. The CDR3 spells CASSSRGIDQPQHF. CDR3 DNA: TGTGCCAGCAGCTCACGGGGTATCGATCAGCCCCAGCATTTT.